This is a list of T cell receptor beta chains from one sample in a study of shared clonotypes between healthy human individuals. Some clones are missing from TCRdb's copy, which holds only in-frame ones; the method was immunoSEQ multiplex PCR. The sample has 150,000 to 200,000 clones, 66% seen once. Sequencing input: memory CD4+ T cells sorted from blood. The receptors here all came from a man aged 30-40 years in good health. CDR3s include the opening cysteine and the closing phenylalanine or tryptophan. A D gene is named only where the DNA matches it firmly. Rows may omit the clone size; those that give it use once, few, many or a size class.

j_call: TRBJ1-2
d_call: -
v_call: TRBV7-2
clone_size: few
cdr3_nt: TGTGCCAGCAGCTCGTGGAGGATTGGCTATGGCTACACCTTC
cdr3_aa: CASSSWRIGYGYTF

j_call: TRBJ2-4
d_call: -
v_call: TRBV6-6
clone_size: -
cdr3_nt: TGTGCCAGCAGGGGAGACGGGGTGCAAAACATTCAGTACTTC
cdr3_aa: CASRGDGVQNIQYF

j_call: TRBJ1-5
d_call: TRBD1
v_call: TRBV28
clone_size: -
cdr3_nt: TGTGCCAGCAGTTTAGGAGGGACAGGGTCGAGGAATCAGCCCCAGCATTTT
cdr3_aa: CASSLGGTGSRNQPQHF

j_call: TRBJ2-1
d_call: -
v_call: TRBV5-1
clone_size: few
cdr3_nt: TGCGCCAGCAGCTTGGCTCTCGGAGGAGGGAATGAGCAGTTCTTC
cdr3_aa: CASSLALGGGNEQFF

j_call: TRBJ1-2
d_call: TRBD1
v_call: TRBV9
clone_size: -
cdr3_nt: TGTGCCAGCAGCGTAGAGGACAGGGACCTCTATGGCTACACCTTC
cdr3_aa: CASSVEDRDLYGYTF

j_call: TRBJ2-7
d_call: -
v_call: TRBV6-1
clone_size: once
cdr3_nt: TGTGCCAGCAGTGAAGCTGCCAGACCTAGGAGCGAGCAGTACTTC
cdr3_aa: CASSEAARPRSEQYF

j_call: TRBJ2-1
d_call: TRBD2
v_call: TRBV7-2
clone_size: -
cdr3_nt: TGTGCCAGCAGCCCCCAGAGCGGGAGACCGAACGGTGAGCAGTTCTTC
cdr3_aa: CASSPQSGRPNGEQFF

j_call: TRBJ1-4
d_call: -
v_call: TRBV7-9
clone_size: -
cdr3_nt: TGTGCCAGCAGCTTTCGGGGGAGTAGTGAAAAACTGTTTTTT
cdr3_aa: CASSFRGSSEKLFF

j_call: TRBJ2-3
d_call: -
v_call: TRBV28
clone_size: -
cdr3_nt: TGTGCCAGCAGCCTTAAAGTCCCAGGGGGGACAGATACGCAGTATTTT
cdr3_aa: CASSLKVPGGTDTQYF

j_call: TRBJ2-5
d_call: TRBD2
v_call: TRBV5-1
clone_size: few
cdr3_nt: TGCGCCAGCGCGCTAGCGGGAAGCGAGACCCAGTACTTC
cdr3_aa: CASALAGSETQYF

j_call: TRBJ1-3
d_call: -
v_call: TRBV30
clone_size: -
cdr3_nt: TGTGCCTGGACCCAGAGGGGAAACACCATATATTTT
cdr3_aa: CAWTQRGNTIYF

j_call: TRBJ2-7
d_call: -
v_call: TRBV6-1
clone_size: -
cdr3_nt: TGTGCCAGCAGCCAAGCCGCACCGGGATCCTACGAGCAGTACTTC
cdr3_aa: CASSQAAPGSYEQYF

j_call: TRBJ2-3
d_call: -
v_call: TRBV9
clone_size: -
cdr3_nt: TGTGCCAGCAGCGTAGGTGGGCGGACTAGCACAGATACGCAGTATTTT
cdr3_aa: CASSVGGRTSTDTQYF

j_call: TRBJ2-7
d_call: -
v_call: TRBV7-9
clone_size: -
cdr3_nt: TGTGCCAGCGGCGGATTCTCCTACGAGCAGTACTTC
cdr3_aa: CASGGFSYEQYF

j_call: TRBJ2-4
d_call: TRBD2
v_call: TRBV7-2
clone_size: -
cdr3_nt: TGTGCCAGCAGGCAAGCGGGAGAAGCCAAAAACATTCAGTACTTC
cdr3_aa: CASRQAGEAKNIQYF

j_call: TRBJ2-3
d_call: -
v_call: TRBV6-5
clone_size: -
cdr3_nt: TGTGCCAGCAGCCGCGACTTTAATGGAGATACGCAGTATTTT
cdr3_aa: CASSRDFNGDTQYF